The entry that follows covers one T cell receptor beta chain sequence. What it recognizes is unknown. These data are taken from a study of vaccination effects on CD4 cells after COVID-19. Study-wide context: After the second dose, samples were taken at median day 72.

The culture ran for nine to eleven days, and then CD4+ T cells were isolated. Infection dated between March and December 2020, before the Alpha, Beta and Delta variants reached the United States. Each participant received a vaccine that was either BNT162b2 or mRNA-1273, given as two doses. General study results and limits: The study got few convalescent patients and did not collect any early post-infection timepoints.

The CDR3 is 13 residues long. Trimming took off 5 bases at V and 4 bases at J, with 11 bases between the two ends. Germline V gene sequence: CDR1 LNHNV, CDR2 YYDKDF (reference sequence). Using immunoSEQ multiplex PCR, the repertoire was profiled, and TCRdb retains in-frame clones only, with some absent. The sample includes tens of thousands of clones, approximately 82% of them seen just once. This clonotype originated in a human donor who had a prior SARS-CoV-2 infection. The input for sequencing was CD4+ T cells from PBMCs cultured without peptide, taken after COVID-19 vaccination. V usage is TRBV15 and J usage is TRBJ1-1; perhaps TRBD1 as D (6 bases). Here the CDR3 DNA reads TGTGCCACCAGCCAGGGGTTTGGCACTGAAGCTTTCTTT. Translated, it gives CATSQGFGTEAFF. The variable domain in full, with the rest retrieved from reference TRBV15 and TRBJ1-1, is DAMVIQNPRYQVTQFGKPVTLSCSQTLNHNVMYWYQQKSSQAPKLLFHYYDKDFNNEADTPDNFQSRRPNTSFCFLDIRSPGLGDTAMYLCATSQGFGTEAFFGQGTRLTVV.